Each of the 27 T cell receptor beta chains below was sequenced from the same sample in a study of shared clonotypes between healthy human individuals. Profiled with immunoSEQ multiplex PCR; TCRdb holds only in-frame clones, not every one. Among millions of clones listed, about 93% were seen once. CD45RO-negative, CCR7-positively selected cells formed the naive CD8 fraction, excluding terminally differentiated effector memory CD45RA+ cells. Input material: naive CD8+ T cells from PBMCs. Receptors were obtained from a man between 18 and 29 years old in good health. Some clones in this sample may be carry-over from other donors' samples.

This clone was picked up one time. This chain joins TRBV4-3 and TRBJ2-7; 8 bases align to TRBD1. The germline CDR1 and CDR2 sequences are LGHNA and YSLEER. CDR3 length equals 15 residues. The J segment lost 7 bases and the V segment lost 3 bases, leaving 11 bases of the junction unmatched. CDR3 coding DNA: TGCGCCAGCAGCCAGCCGGGACAGGCCCAAATGGAGCAGTACTTC. Protein product: CASSQPGQAQMEQYF.

The chain employs TRBV21-1 and TRBJ2-2; TRBD2, the table's D call, lacks a check against the DNA. TRBV21-1 is a known pseudogene. The CDR3 consists of 17 residues. The CDR3 sequence is CASSRLAGASNTGELFF. CDR3 nucleotides: TGTGCCAGCAGCAGACTAGCGGGAGCGTCGAACACCGGGGAGCTGTTTTTT.

CDR3 residues: CASSLSRGLEQFF. In nucleotides, the CDR3 is TGTGCCAGCAGTTTGTCCAGGGGGCTCGAGCAGTTCTTC. The J gene is TRBJ2-1, the V gene TRBV27; 8 bases are a match to TRBD1. The V segment lost 3 bases and the J segment 10 bases; nucleotides outside the gene matches: 5. There are 13 residues in the CDR3. Germline V CDR1 and CDR2: MNHEY, SMNVEV (reference sequence).

The V gene is TRBV4-1, the J gene TRBJ1-5; possibly TRBD1 for D (6 bases). This CDR3 contains 14 residues. The V gene's germline CDR1 is MGHRA and CDR2 YSYEKL. V shed 5 bases and J shed 7 bases, with 15 bases lying between them. The CDR3 DNA reads TGCGCCAGCAGCTCCGAGGGGGGTGGGCAGCCCCAGCATTTT. Its protein product is CASSSEGGGQPQHF.

J is TRBJ2-5 and V is TRBV13, with no clear D. The V end lost 5 bases, the J end lost 2 bases, and 6 bases lay between the germline ends. The CDR3 has 12 residues. Germline V gene lookup returns CDR1 PRHDT and CDR2 FYEKMQ (reference sequence). CDR3 loop: CASSLSQETQYF. The DNA for the CDR3 is TGTGCCAGCAGCCTCTCTCAAGAGACCCAGTACTTC.

For this clone: Other DNA sequences in this specimen translate into the identical CDR3. V and J are TRBV5-1 and TRBJ2-1, with unresolved D. CDR3 length: 12 residues. V gave up 0 bases and J gave up 10 bases, with 8 bases separating them. Germline V gives CDR1 SGHRS, CDR2 YFSETQ. For the CDR3, the DNA is TGCGCCAGCAGCTTGGGGCTCGGAGAGCAGTTCTTC. This translates into CASSLGLGEQFF.

The chain employs TRBV27 and TRBJ2-3; perhaps TRBD2 as D (6 bases). The V end lost 5 bases, the J end lost 5 bases, and 17 bases lay between the germline ends. Germline V gene lookup returns CDR1 MNHEY and CDR2 SMNVEV (reference sequence). This CDR3 comprises 15 residues. CDR3 coding DNA: TGTGCCAGCAGTCCATTGGTGGGAGGCGAAGATACGCAGTATTTT. Its protein product is CASSPLVGGEDTQYF.

The gene calls are TRBV7-9 and TRBJ2-2, with 10 nucleotides matching TRBD2. The CDR3 consists of 16 residues. Germline V gives CDR1 SEHNR, CDR2 FQNEAQ (reference sequence). V dropped 5 bases and J dropped 2; count of bases not matched to a gene: 5. The CDR3 DNA sequence: TGTGCCAGCAGCCCTCCTAGCGGGAGTAACACCGGGGAGCTGTTTTTT. It is translated as CASSPPSGSNTGELFF.

This clone occurred once. The chain has TRBV7-9 and TRBJ2-1; TRBD1 aligns across 7 bases. V shed 1 base, J shed 0 bases, and the junction held 6 bases outside the gene matches. This CDR3 is 17 amino acids long. Germline V gene sequence: CDR1 SEHNR, CDR2 FQNEAQ (reference sequence). The CDR3, as DNA: TGTGCCAGCAGCTTAGAGGACAGGTTTTTCTCCTACAATGAGCAGTTCTTC. It yields the protein CASSLEDRFFSYNEQFF.

The chain is built from TRBV13 and TRBJ2-1; TRBD2 aligns across 7 bases. The CDR3 is 13 residues long. The V and J ends lost 5 bases and 13 bases, in that order; junction bases with no gene match: 11. Looked up from germline, CDR1 is PRHDT and CDR2 is FYEKMQ (reference sequence). The CDR3 region has the DNA TGTGCCAGCAGCCCAGCGGGGTCTCGGGATCAGTTCTTC. This codes for CASSPAGSRDQFF.

The chain carries TRBV9 and TRBJ2-2; TRBD1 agrees at 7 bases. V shed 4 bases and J 6 bases; nucleotides not matched to a gene: 12. This CDR3 has 16 residues. CDR1 is SGDLS and CDR2 is YYNGEE in the germline V gene. Here the CDR3 DNA reads TGTGCCAGCAGCTTCCGACAGGGTGGTAAGGCCGGGGAGCTGTTTTTT. Translated, it gives CASSFRQGGKAGELFF.

V is TRBV4-1 and J is TRBJ2-1; TRBD1 matches 7 bases. The CDR3 runs to 14 residues. V trimming: 1 base; J trimming: 15 bases; junction bases outside the gene matches: 12. The germline V gene has CDR1 MGHRA and CDR2 YSYEKL. The CDR3 region has the DNA TGCGCCAGCAGCCAAGTTAGGGACAGTGTCTCGCTGTTCTTC. This encodes CASSQVRDSVSLFF.

The rearrangement uses TRBV4-1 and TRBJ2-5; the match to TRBD2 covers 13 bases. Gene TRBJ2-7 matches the end of the DNA better, so the J call may be wrong. The CDR3 contains 16 residues. CDR1 and CDR2 from the germline V gene are MGHRA and YSYEKL. The CDR3 here is CASSPSGLAGDYEQYF. The CDR3 DNA is TGCGCCAGCAGCCCATCCGGACTAGCGGGAGATTACGAGCAGTACTTC.

A single count supports this clone. The V gene is TRBV4-2, the J gene TRBJ2-4, with 12 positions matching TRBD2. Unmatched junction bases numbered 1, after V lost 4 bases and J lost 0 bases. The germline CDR1 and CDR2 sequences are LGHNA and YNFKEQ. The length of the CDR3 is 16 residues. CDR3 residues: CASSLGLAGAKNIQYF. The CDR3 DNA reads TGTGCCAGCAGCCTGGGACTAGCGGGAGCCAAAAACATTCAGTACTTC.

The gene calls are TRBV27 and TRBJ2-5, with D unclear. Germline CDR1 reads MNHEY; CDR2 reads SMNVEV (reference sequence). Trimming removed 1 base from V and 2 bases from J, with 23 bases in between. The CDR3 has 19 amino acids. The CDR3 bases are TGTGCCAGCAGTTTATGGGAAAGGTCCGGCGACGAAGGGCAAGAGACCCAGTACTTC. Its translation is CASSLWERSGDEGQETQYF.

The CDR3 loop is CASSPDTETQYF. The CDR3, as DNA: TGCGCCAGCAGCCCGGATACGGAGACCCAGTACTTC. The V call is TRBV4-1, the J call TRBJ2-5, with unresolved D. Trimming pared 4 bases from V and 5 bases from J, leaving 8 bases between. Germline V lookup: CDR1 MGHRA, CDR2 YSYEKL. The CDR3 sequence is 12 residues long.

In the case of this clone: This same CDR3 is encoded by further DNA sequences in the sample. The chain is built from TRBV7-8 and TRBJ2-7; TRBD1 matches at 11 bases. V lost 5 bases, J lost 4 bases, and 10 bases stayed unmatched. The germline CDR1 and CDR2 sequences are SGHVS and FQNEAQ. The CDR3 is 16 amino acids. The CDR3 here is CASSQRKDRGLYEQYF. Here the CDR3 DNA reads TGTGCCAGCAGCCAAAGAAAGGACAGGGGGCTTTACGAGCAGTACTTC.

V gene TRBV4-1 combines with J gene TRBJ1-1; D is ambiguous. Trimming took off 2 bases at V and 0 bases at J, with 25 bases between the two ends. The germline V gene encodes CDR1 MGHRA and CDR2 YSYEKL. The CDR3 sequence is 20 residues long. The chain's CDR3 is CASSQIIGGSTSRLNTEAFF. DNA for the CDR3: TGCGCCAGCAGCCAAATCATCGGCGGATCGACCTCACGGCTGAACACTGAAGCTTTCTTT.

The rearrangement uses TRBV27 and TRBJ2-5, with D possibly TRBD2 on 5 matching bases. Per germline, CDR1 MNHEY and CDR2 SMNVEV (reference sequence). V dropped 5 bases and J dropped 0 bases, with 16 bases sitting between them. The CDR3 contains 16 residues. The CDR3 region has the DNA TGTGCCAGCAGTCCCCTCGGGATAGCGAACCAAGAGACCCAGTACTTC. This sequence encodes CASSPLGIANQETQYF.

This chain joins TRBV4-2 and TRBJ1-2, with D unclear. The CDR3 has 17 residues. V gave up 0 bases and J gave up 3 bases, with 17 bases separating them. CDR1 and CDR2 (germline): LGHNA, YNFKEQ. The CDR3: CASSQDRWEVLDYGYTF. The CDR3 DNA reads as TGTGCCAGCAGCCAAGATAGGTGGGAGGTATTGGACTATGGCTACACCTTC.

The chain is built from TRBV29-1 and TRBJ2-7, with D unresolved. The CDR3 spans 12 residues. Between the trimmed V and J ends, which lost 4 bases and 4 bases, there was a span of 11 bases. Per the germline V gene, CDR1 is SQVTM and CDR2 is ANQGSEA. The CDR3 reads CSVVQSSYEQYF. In DNA form, the CDR3 reads TGCAGCGTTGTACAGAGTTCTTACGAGCAGTACTTC.

The chain uses TRBV7-3 and TRBJ2-2; 8 bases align to TRBD2. This CDR3 is built from 15 residues. J was trimmed by 5 bases and V by 1 base; bases with no gene match: 3. Germline loops: CDR1 SGHTA, CDR2 FQGTGA. Written as DNA, the CDR3 is TGTGCCAGCAGCTTAAGGAGCGGGAGTACCGGGGAGCTGTTTTTT. It codes for CASSLRSGSTGELFF.

The chain recombines TRBV13 with TRBJ2-3; perhaps D is TRBD1 or TRBD2 (6 bases each). CDR1 and CDR2 from the germline V gene are PRHDT and FYEKMQ (reference sequence). V lost 1 base and J lost 2, with 13 bases in between. There are 16 residues in the CDR3. Written as DNA, the CDR3 is TGTGCCAGCAGCTTAGAAGCCAGGGGACTCACAGATACGCAGTATTTT. As protein: CASSLEARGLTDTQYF.

The chain carries TRBV11-2 and TRBJ2-4; D remains unclear. Germline-derived CDR1 and CDR2 are SGHAT and FQNNGV. CDR3 length: 11 residues. Trimming cost V 2 bases and J 8 bases, with 4 bases left between them. This chain's CDR3 is CASSLSDIQYF. The CDR3 DNA is TGTGCCAGCAGCTTATCCGACATTCAGTACTTC.

On this clone itself: Within the sample, other DNA sequences also encode this same CDR3. V gene TRBV9 combines with J gene TRBJ2-1; 14 bases map to TRBD2. Per the germline V gene, CDR1 is SGDLS and CDR2 is YYNGEE. The CDR3 contains 15 residues. The V gene end was trimmed by 4 bases and the J gene end by 6 bases; junction bases not matched to a gene: 3. In nucleotides, the CDR3 is TGTGCCAGCAGCTCCGGACTAGCGGGAGGCAATGAGCAGTTCTTC. As protein: CASSSGLAGGNEQFF. Full variable domain (remainder filled in from reference TRBV9 and TRBJ2-1): DSGVTQTPKHLITATGQRVTLRCSPRSGDLSVYWYQQSLDQGLQFLIQYYNGEERAKGNILERFSAQQFPDLHSELNLSSLELGDSALYFCASSSGLAGGNEQFFGPGTRLTVL.

V and J are TRBV10-2 and TRBJ2-1, with D tentatively TRBD1 (6 bases). Germline values: CDR1 WSHSY, CDR2 SAAADI. V lost 3 bases and J lost 0, with 9 bases in between. This CDR3 is built from 15 residues. Here the CDR3 DNA reads TGCGCCAGCAGTGAATGGGACACCTCCTACAATGAGCAGTTCTTC. Amino acid sequence: CASSEWDTSYNEQFF.

V and J are TRBV7-3 and TRBJ1-2, with D possibly matching TRBD1 (5 bases). With 5 bases removed from V and 7 bases from J, the gap between germline ends came to 23 bases. CDR1 and CDR2 (germline): SGHTA, FQGTGA. CDR3 length: 16 residues. The CDR3 loop is CASSPSAREYYGGYTF. The CDR3 region has the DNA TGTGCCAGCAGCCCAAGCGCCAGGGAATACTATGGTGGCTACACCTTC.